What follows is one TCR beta chain and its context. This sample was included in a study of CD8+ T cells in alopecia areata. Treatment denoted: oral pan-JAK inhibitor, 5-10 mg twice daily. As the sequencing template, cDNA was produced by extracting RNA and reverse transcribing it. Sequencing used immunoSEQ multiplex PCR; TCRdb keeps in-frame clones, though not all of them. The table shows 150,000 to 200,000 clones, with roughly 60% occurring only once. The TCR sequence derives from a human donor with alopecia areata. Here the sequenced sample was CD4+ T cells sorted from blood, taken at week 24, from a patient treated with tofacitinib.

The CDR3, as DNA: TGCAGCGTTGGGGCGGGGCGAGAGAATACGCAGTATTTT. This sequence encodes CSVGAGRENTQYF. V is TRBV29-1 and J is TRBJ2-3; the D gene is possibly TRBD2 (6 bases). The CDR3 is made up of 13 amino acids. V shed 4 bases and J shed 7 bases, with 15 bases lying between them. The germline gives CDR1 SQVTM, CDR2 ANQGSEA.